This T cell receptor (beta chain) emerged from a study of blood T cells in healthy people across ages. Whole-study context: Roughly one uniquely barcoded beta molecule per two T cells was captured.

Combining a sample-barcoded 5' primer with a J-beta primer mix, a second PCR ran for 7 to 11 cycles. TCRdb processed the 5' RACE reads anew with MiXCR; each CDR3 protein has one entry. Of around 800,000 distinct CDR3 sequences listed, roughly 24% are singletons. The draw of peripheral blood yielded approximately 10 milliliters from each donor. The germline CDR1 and CDR2 sequences are MNHEY and SMNVEV (reference sequence). V gave up 5 bases and J gave up 9 bases, with 14 bases separating them. This CDR3 comprises 13 residues. These records were also assigned to another study, of T cells of mothers and their children. That investigation notes: No clone of persistent microchimeric T cells was detected.

The V and J genes are TRBV27 and TRBJ2-1; D gene unclear. This receptor was obtained from a boy younger than 18 in good health. Sequencing was performed on blood. CDR3 bases: TGTGCCAGCAGTGTTTCCATGTCCGGTGAGCAGTTCTTC. It codes for CASSVSMSGEQFF.